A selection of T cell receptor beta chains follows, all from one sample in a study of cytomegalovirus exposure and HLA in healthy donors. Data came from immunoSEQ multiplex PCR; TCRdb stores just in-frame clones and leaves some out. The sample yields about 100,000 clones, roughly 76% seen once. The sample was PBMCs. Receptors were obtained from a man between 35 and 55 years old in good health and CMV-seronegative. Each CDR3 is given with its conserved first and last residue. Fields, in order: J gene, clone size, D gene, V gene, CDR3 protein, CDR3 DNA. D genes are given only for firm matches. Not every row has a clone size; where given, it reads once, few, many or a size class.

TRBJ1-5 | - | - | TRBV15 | CATSPKAGGYNQPQHF | TGTGCCACCAGCCCAAAGGCCGGGGGATACAATCAGCCCCAGCATTTT
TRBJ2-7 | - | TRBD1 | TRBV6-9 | CAREQGFWNEQYF | TGTGCCAGGGAACAGGGGTTTTGGAACGAGCAGTACTTC
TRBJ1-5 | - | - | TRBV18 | CASSPDTNQPQHF | TGTGCCAGCTCCCCGGACACCAATCAGCCCCAGCATTTT
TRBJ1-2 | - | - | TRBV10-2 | CASSESKTLGGYTF | TGCGCCAGCAGTGAGTCGAAGACTCTTGGTGGCTACACCTTC
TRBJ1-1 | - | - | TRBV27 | CASIGRGDTEAFF | TGTGCCAGCATCGGGAGGGGCGACACTGAAGCTTTCTTT
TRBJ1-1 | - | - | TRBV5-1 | CASSPTGLNTEAFF | TGCGCCAGCAGCCCAACAGGGCTGAACACTGAAGCTTTCTTT
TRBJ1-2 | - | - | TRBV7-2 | CASSLFNREGYGYTF | TGTGCCAGCAGCTTATTTAACAGGGAGGGGTATGGCTACACCTTC
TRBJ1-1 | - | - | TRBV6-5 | CASSYSLRVNTEAFF | TGTGCCAGCAGTTATAGTCTGAGGGTGAACACTGAAGCTTTCTTT
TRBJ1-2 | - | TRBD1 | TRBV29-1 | CSVLIATGSGGYTF | TGCAGCGTGCTAATAGCGACAGGGAGTGGTGGCTACACCTTC
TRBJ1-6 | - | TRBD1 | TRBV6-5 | CASSSGTGGLPLHF | TGTGCCAGCAGCTCCGGGACAGGGGGCTTACCCCTCCACTTT
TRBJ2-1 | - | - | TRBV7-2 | CASGGAGGNEQFF | TGTGCCAGCGGGGGCGCTGGGGGCAATGAGCAGTTCTTC
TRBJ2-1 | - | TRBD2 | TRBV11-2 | CASTRRGGRDEQFF | TGTGCCAGCACGCGGCGGGGGGGCCGTGATGAGCAGTTCTTC
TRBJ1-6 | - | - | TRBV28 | CASSVTRALHF | TGTGCCAGCAGCGTTACGAGGGCCCTCCACTTT
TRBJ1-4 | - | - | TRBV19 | CASSQGTLAGDEKLFF | TGTGCCAGTAGTCAAGGGACTCTGGCGGGGGATGAAAAACTGTTTTTT
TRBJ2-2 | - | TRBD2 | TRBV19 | CASSERLAGGYTGELFF | TGTGCCAGTAGTGAGAGGCTAGCGGGGGGTTACACCGGGGAGCTGTTTTTT
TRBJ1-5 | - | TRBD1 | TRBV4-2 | CASSRDRGQQPQHF | TGTGCCAGCAGCCGGGACAGGGGGCAACAGCCCCAGCATTTT
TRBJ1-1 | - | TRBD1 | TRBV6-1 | CATKQGARTEAFF | TGTGCCACTAAACAGGGGGCGCGAACTGAAGCTTTCTTT
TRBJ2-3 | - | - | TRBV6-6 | CASSWTATDTQYF | TGTGCCAGCAGTTGGACAGCCACAGATACGCAGTATTTT
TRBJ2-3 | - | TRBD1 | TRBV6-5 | CASRPDRALTDTQYF | TGTGCCAGCAGACCGGACAGGGCGCTCACAGATACGCAGTATTTT
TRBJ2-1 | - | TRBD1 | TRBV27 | CASSRGQGDNEQFF | TGTGCCAGCAGTCGGGGTCAGGGGGACAATGAGCAGTTCTTC
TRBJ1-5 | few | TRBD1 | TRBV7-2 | CASSLGQGGQPQHF | TGTGCCAGCAGCTTAGGACAGGGTGGTCAGCCCCAGCATTTT
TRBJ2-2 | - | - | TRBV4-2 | CASSDHPRQGDTGELFF | TGTGCCAGCAGCGATCACCCGAGGCAGGGCGACACCGGGGAGCTGTTTTTT
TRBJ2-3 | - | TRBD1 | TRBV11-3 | CASSLGQGTDTQYF | TGTGCCAGCAGCTTAGGACAGGGAACAGATACGCAGTATTTT
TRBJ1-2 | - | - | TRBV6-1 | CASRPSREGFGYTF | TGTGCCAGCAGACCTTCCCGCGAGGGCTTTGGCTACACCTTC